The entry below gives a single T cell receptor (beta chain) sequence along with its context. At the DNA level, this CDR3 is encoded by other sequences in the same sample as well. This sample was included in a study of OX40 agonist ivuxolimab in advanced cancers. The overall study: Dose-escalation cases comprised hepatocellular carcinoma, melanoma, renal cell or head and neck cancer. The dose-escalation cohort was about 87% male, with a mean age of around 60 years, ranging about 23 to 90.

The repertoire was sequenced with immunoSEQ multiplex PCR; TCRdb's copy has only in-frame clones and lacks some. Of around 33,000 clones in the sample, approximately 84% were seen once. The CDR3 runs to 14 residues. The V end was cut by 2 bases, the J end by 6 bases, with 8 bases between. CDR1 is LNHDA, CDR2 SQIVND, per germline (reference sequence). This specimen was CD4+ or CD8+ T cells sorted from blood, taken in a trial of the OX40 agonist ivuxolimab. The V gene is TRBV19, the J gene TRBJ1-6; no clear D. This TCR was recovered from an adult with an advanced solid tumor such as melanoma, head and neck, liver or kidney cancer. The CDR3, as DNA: TGTGCCAGTAGTATAAACTCGGCTAATTCACCCCTCCACTTT. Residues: CASSINSANSPLHF. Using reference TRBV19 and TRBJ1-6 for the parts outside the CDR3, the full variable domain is DGGITQSPKYLFRKEGQNVTLSCEQNLNHDAMYWYRQDPGQGLRLIYYSQIVNDFQKGDIAEGYSVSREKKESFPLTVTSAQKNPTAFYLCASSINSANSPLHFGNGTRLTVT.